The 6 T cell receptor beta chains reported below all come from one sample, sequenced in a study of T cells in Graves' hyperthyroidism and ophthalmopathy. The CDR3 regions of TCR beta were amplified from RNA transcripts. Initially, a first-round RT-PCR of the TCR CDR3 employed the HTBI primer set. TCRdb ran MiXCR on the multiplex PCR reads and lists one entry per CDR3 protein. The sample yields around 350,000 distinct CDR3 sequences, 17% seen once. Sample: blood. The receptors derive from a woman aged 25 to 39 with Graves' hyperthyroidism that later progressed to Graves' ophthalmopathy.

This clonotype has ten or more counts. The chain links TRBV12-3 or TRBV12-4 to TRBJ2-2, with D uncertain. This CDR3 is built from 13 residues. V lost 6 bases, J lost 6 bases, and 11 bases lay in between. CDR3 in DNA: TGTGCCAGCAGCATAGAGTCGGCCGGGGAGCTGTTTTTT. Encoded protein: CASSIESAGELFF.

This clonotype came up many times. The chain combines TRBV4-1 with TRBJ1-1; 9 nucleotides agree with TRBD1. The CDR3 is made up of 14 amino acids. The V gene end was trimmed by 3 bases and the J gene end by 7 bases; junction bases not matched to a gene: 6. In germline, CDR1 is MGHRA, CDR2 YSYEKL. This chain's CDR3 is CASSHPGQGNEAFF. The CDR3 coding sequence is TGCGCCAGCAGCCATCCGGGACAGGGCAATGAAGCTTTCTTT.

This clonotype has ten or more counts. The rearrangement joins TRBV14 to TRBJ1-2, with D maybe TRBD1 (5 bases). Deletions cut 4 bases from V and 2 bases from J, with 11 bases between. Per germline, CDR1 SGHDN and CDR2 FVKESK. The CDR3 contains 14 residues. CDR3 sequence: CASSPFTGNYGYTF. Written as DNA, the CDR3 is TGTGCCAGCAGCCCGTTCACAGGAAACTATGGCTACACCTTC.

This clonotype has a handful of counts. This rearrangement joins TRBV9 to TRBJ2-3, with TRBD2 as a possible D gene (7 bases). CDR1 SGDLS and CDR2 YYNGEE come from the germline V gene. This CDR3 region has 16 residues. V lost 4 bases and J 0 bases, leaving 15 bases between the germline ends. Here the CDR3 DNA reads TGTGCCAGCAGCACTAGGGGGGGGCAGAGCACAGATACGCAGTATTTT. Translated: CASSTRGGQSTDTQYF.

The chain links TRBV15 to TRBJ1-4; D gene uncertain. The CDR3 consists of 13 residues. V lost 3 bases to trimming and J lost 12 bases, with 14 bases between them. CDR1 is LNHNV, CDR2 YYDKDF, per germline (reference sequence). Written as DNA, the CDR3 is TGTGCCACCAGCAGCCCCCCCGTTGCGGAACTGTTTTTT. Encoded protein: CATSSPPVAELFF.

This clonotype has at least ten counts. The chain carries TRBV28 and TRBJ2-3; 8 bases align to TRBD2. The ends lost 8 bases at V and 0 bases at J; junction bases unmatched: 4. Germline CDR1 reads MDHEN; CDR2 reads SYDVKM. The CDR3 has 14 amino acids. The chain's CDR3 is CASGSGESTDTQYF. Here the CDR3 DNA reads TGTGCCAGCGGTAGCGGGGAAAGCACAGATACGCAGTATTTT. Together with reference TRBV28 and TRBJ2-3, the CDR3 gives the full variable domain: DVKVTQSSRYLVKRTGEKVFLECVQDMDHENMFWYRQDPGLGLRLIYFSYDVKMKEKGDIPEGYSVSREKKERFSLILESASTNQTSMYLCASGSGESTDTQYFGPGTRLTVL.